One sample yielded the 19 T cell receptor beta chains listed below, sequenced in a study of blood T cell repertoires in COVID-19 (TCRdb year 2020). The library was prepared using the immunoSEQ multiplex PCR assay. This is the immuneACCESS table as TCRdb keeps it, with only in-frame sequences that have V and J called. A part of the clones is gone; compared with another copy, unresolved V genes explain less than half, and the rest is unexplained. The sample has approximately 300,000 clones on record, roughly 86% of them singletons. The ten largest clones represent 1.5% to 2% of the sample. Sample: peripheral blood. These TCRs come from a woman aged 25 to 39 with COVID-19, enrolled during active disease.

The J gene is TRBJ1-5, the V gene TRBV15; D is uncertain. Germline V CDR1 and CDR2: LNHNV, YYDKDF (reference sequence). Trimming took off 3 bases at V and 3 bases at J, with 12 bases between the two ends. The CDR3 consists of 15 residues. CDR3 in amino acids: CATSRTGSDNQPQHF. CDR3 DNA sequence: TGTGCCACCAGCAGGACTGGATCCGACAATCAGCCCCAGCATTTT.

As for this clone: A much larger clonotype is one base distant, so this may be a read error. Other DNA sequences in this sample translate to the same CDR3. The CDR3 DNA is TGTGCTAGCAGTAGGACAGGTTCTGAAAAACTGTTTTTT. Protein sequence: CASSRTGSEKLFF. J is TRBJ1-4 and V is TRBV6-5; 7 bases map to TRBD1. The CDR3 is made up of 13 amino acids. Germline CDR1 MNHEY, CDR2 SVGAGI.

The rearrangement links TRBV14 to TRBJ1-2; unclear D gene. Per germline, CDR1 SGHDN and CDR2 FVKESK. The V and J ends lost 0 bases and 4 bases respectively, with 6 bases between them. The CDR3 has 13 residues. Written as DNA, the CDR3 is TGTGCCAGCAGCCAAGAGTCGGGCTATGGCTACACCTTC. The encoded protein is CASSQESGYGYTF.

The CDR3 nucleotides read TGTGCAAGTCGCTTGGCTGCAGGGGAAGAGACCCAGTACTTC. Translation: CASRLAAGEETQYF. The gene calls are TRBV12-2 and TRBJ2-5; TRBD1 reflects the table's D call only, with no check against the DNA. TRBV12-2 is tagged as a pseudogene. This CDR3 comprises 14 residues.

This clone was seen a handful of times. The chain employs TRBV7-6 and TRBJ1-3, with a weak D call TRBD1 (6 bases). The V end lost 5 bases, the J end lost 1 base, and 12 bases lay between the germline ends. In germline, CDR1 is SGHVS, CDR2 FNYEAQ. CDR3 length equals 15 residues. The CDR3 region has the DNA TGTGCCAGCAGCATCGCACAGGGTTCTGGAAACACCATATATTTT. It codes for CASSIAQGSGNTIYF.

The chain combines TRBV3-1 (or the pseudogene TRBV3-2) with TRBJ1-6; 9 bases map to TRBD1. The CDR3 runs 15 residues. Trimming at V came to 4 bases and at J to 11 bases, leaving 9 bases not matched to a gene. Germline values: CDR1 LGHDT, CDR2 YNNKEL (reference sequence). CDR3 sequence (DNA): TGTGCCAGCAGCCCAACCTACAGGGGGCAGGCACCCCTCCACTTT. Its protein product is CASSPTYRGQAPLHF.

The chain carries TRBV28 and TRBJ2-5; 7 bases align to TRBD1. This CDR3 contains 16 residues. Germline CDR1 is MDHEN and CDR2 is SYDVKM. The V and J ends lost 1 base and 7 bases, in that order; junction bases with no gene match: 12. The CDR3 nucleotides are TGTGCCAGCAGTTTATTTGGTCGGGGACAGCGGCGGACCCAGTACTTC. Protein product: CASSLFGRGQRRTQYF.

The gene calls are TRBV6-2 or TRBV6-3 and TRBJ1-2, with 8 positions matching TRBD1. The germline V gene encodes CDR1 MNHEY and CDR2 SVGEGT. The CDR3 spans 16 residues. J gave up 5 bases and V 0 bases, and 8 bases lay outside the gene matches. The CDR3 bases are TGTGCCAGCAGTTACTCGTGGACAGGGATGTGGTATGGCTACACCTTC. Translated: CASSYSWTGMWYGYTF.

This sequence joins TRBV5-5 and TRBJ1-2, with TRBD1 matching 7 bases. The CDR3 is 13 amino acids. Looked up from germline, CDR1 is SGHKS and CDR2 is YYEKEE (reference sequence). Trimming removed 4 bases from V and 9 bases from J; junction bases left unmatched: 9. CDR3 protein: CASSPDRAYSYTF. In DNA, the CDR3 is TGTGCCAGCAGCCCCGACAGGGCGTATAGCTACACCTTC.

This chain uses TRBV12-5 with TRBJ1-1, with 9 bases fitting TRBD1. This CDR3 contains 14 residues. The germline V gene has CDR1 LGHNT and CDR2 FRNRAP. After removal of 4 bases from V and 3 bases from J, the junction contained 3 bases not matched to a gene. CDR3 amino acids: CASGWDRADTEAFF. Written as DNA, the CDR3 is TGTGCTAGTGGTTGGGACAGGGCGGACACTGAAGCTTTCTTT.

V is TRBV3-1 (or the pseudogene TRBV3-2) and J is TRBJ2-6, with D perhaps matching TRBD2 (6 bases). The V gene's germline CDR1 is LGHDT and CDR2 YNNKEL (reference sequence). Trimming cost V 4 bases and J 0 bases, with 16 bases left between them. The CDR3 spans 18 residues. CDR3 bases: TGTGCCAGCAGCCCCCGTGGAGGGGCCAGCTCTGGGGCCAACGTCCTGACTTTC. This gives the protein CASSPRGGASSGANVLTF.

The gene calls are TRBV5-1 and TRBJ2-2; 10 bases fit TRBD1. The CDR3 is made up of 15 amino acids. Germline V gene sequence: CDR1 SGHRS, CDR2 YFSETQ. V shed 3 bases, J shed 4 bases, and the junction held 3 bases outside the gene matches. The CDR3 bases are TGCGCCAGCAGCTCCGGACAGGGGGGCACCGGGGAGCTGTTTTTT. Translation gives CASSSGQGGTGELFF.

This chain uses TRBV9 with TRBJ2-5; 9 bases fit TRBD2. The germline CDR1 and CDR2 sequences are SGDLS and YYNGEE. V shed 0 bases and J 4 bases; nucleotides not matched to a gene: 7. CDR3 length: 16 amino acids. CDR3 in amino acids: CASSVGGSGGGETQYF. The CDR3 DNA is TGTGCCAGCAGCGTAGGCGGTAGCGGGGGTGGAGAGACCCAGTACTTC.

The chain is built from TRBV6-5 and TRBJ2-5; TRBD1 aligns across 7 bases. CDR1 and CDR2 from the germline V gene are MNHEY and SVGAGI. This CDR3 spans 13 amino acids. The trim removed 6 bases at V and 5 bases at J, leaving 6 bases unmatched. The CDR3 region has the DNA TGTGCCAGCAGCCGAGGGGGCCGGGAGACCCAGTACTTC. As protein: CASSRGGRETQYF.

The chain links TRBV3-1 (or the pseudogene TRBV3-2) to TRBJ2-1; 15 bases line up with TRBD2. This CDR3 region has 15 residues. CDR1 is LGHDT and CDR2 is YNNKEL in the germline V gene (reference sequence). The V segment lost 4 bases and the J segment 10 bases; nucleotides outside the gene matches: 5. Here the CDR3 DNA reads TGTGCCAGCAGCCCAGTGGGACTAGCGGGGGGAGAGCAGTTCTTC. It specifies CASSPVGLAGGEQFF.

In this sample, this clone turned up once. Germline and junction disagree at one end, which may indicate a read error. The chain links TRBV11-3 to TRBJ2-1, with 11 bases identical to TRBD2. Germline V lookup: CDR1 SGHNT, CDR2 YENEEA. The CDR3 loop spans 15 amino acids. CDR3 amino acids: CASSLAGGRANEQFF. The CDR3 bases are TGTGCCAGCAGTTTAGCGGGGGGGAGGGCCAATGAGCAGTTCTTC.

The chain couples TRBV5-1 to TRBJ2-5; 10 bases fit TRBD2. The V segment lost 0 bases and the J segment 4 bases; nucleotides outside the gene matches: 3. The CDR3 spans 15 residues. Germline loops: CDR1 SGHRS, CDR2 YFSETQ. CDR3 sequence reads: CASSLEVAGGETQYF. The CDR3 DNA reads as TGCGCCAGCAGCTTGGAAGTAGCGGGGGGAGAGACCCAGTACTTC.

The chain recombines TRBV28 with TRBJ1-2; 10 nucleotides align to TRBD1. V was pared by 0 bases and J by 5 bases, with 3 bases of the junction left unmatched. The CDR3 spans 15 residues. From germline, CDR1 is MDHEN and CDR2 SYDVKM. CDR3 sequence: CASSLWTGGEYGYTF. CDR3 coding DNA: TGTGCCAGCAGTTTATGGACAGGGGGCGAATATGGCTACACCTTC.

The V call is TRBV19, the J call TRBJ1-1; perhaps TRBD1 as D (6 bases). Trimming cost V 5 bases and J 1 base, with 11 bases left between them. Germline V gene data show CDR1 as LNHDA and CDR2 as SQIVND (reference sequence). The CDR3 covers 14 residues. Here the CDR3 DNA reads TGTGCCAGTAGTGTCTTACAGGGGAACACTGAAGCTTTCTTT. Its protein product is CASSVLQGNTEAFF.